The 32 T cell receptor beta chains listed next were all sequenced from one sample in a study of technical replicates of blood from several donors (dated by TCRdb to about 2017). Receptors were amplified or captured by the immunoSEQ multiplex PCR assay. TCRdb took over this immuneACCESS table, retaining in-frame rearrangements with V and J assigned. Such tables are incomplete; in checked studies, under half of the missing clones stem from an unresolved V gene, and the remainder is unexplained. The sample profile shows tens of thousands of clones; about 97% of them were found once. The ten largest clones add up to around 0.2% of the sample. The specimen sequenced was T cells isolated from PBMCs. These receptors came from a human donor in good health.

For this clone: The germline gene is not matched at one end of the junction; a read error may be the cause. V is TRBV19 and J is TRBJ2-7, with D maybe TRBD2 (5 bases). This CDR3 contains 13 residues. CDR1 is LNHDA and CDR2 is SQIVND in the germline V gene (reference sequence). CDR3 protein: CASSPSDSYAQYF. In nucleotides, the CDR3 is TGTGCCAGTAGTCCGTCGGACTCCTACGCGCAGTACTTC.

V gene TRBV6-4 combines with J gene TRBJ2-1, with TRBD2 matching over 11 bases. With 0 bases clipped from V and 4 bases from J, the junction kept 14 bases outside the gene matches. Germline V gene data show CDR1 as MRHNA and CDR2 as SNTAGT. The CDR3 extends over 20 amino acids. The CDR3 sequence: CASSDSHVTSGGQLYNEQFF. CDR3 nucleotides: TGTGCCAGCAGTGACTCTCACGTTACTAGCGGGGGACAACTATACAATGAGCAGTTCTTC.

This clone was seen a single time. V and J are TRBV28 and TRBJ2-4; D is uncertain. The CDR3 is made up of 11 amino acids. With 6 bases removed from V and 6 bases from J, the gap between germline ends came to 6 bases. Per the germline V gene, CDR1 is MDHEN and CDR2 is SYDVKM. The CDR3, as DNA: TGTGCCAGCAGCTATCGAAACATTCAGTACTTC. This sequence encodes CASSYRNIQYF.

This chain links TRBV9 with TRBJ1-4; perhaps TRBD1 as D (6 bases). V lost 3 bases, J lost 0 bases, and 12 bases lay in between. Germline CDR1 is SGDLS and CDR2 is YYNGEE. CDR3 length equals 16 residues. The CDR3 is CASSDGRGATNEKLFF. The CDR3, as DNA: TGTGCCAGCAGCGACGGCAGGGGTGCAACTAATGAAAAACTGTTTTTT.

V gene TRBV7-9 combines with J gene TRBJ1-4; D might be TRBD1 (5 bases). Trimming stripped 3 bases from V and 4 bases from J, with 12 bases between. Germline CDR1 and CDR2: SEHNR and FQNEAQ (reference sequence). This CDR3 has 15 residues. This CDR3 is CASSFLGGGNEKLFF. CDR3 sequence (DNA): TGTGCCAGCAGCTTCTTGGGCGGGGGTAATGAAAAACTGTTTTTT.

V usage is TRBV11-3 and J usage is TRBJ2-2, with no clear D. Per the germline V gene, CDR1 is SGHNT and CDR2 is YENEEA. The CDR3 length is 14 residues. V was pared by 6 bases and J by 0 bases, with 8 bases between. CDR3 protein: CASSPLSNTGELFF. The DNA for the CDR3 is TGTGCCAGCAGTCCCCTATCGAACACCGGGGAGCTGTTTTTT. Together with reference TRBV11-3 and TRBJ2-2, the CDR3 gives the full variable domain: EAGVVQSPRYKIIEKKQPVAFWCNPISGHNTLYWYLQNLGQGPELLIRYENEEAVDDSQLPKDRFSAERLKGVDSTLKIQPAELGDSAVYLCASSPLSNTGELFFGEGSRLTVL.

This sequence joins TRBV5-1 and TRBJ2-1, with TRBD2 as a possible D gene (6 bases). Trimming removed 3 bases at V and 7 bases at J, with 8 bases between. The CDR3 is 12 amino acids. CDR1 and CDR2 from the germline V gene are SGHRS and YFSETQ. In DNA, the CDR3 is TGCGCCAGCAGCTGGAGGGTAAATGAGCAGTTCTTC. It yields the protein CASSWRVNEQFF.

This clone was seen once. This chain joins TRBV28 and TRBJ2-3, with TRBD2 matching 13 bases. Germline CDR1 and CDR2: MDHEN and SYDVKM. This CDR3 region has 16 residues. With V trimmed by 6 bases and J by 5 bases, 8 bases remained unmatched. CDR3 nucleotide sequence: TGTGCCAGCAGCCTCGGACTAGCGGGAGCACGAGATACGCAGTATTTT. Protein: CASSLGLAGARDTQYF.

This chain joins TRBV6-5 and TRBJ1-2; the D is unclear. Germline CDR1 and CDR2: MNHEY and SVGAGI. The CDR3 consists of 13 residues. V lost 6 bases and J 3 bases, leaving 11 bases between the germline ends. The DNA of the CDR3 is TGTGCCAGCAGCACTCTCCCTGACTATGGCTACACCTTC. Amino acid sequence: CASSTLPDYGYTF.

The chain employs TRBV10-1 and TRBJ2-1, with D unresolved. This CDR3 is 13 amino acids long. The V end lost 2 bases, the J end lost 13 bases, and 15 bases lay between the germline ends. Germline V gene sequence: CDR1 WNHNN, CDR2 SYGVQD (reference sequence). CDR3 nucleotides: TGCGCCAGCAGTGAGAATTTTTCCGGTTTACAGTTCTTC. Its translation: CASSENFSGLQFF.

This chain connects TRBV14 to TRBJ2-7, with 7 bases fitting TRBD1. Germline V gives CDR1 SGHDN, CDR2 FVKESK. CDR3 length: 13 residues. The V and J ends lost 4 bases and 2 bases, in that order; junction bases with no gene match: 2. CDR3 DNA sequence: TGTGCCAGCAGCCGACAGGGCCCCTACGAGCAGTACTTC. Amino acid sequence: CASSRQGPYEQYF. The whole variable domain, filled in from reference TRBV14 and TRBJ2-7, reads EAGVTQFPSHSVIEKGQTVTLRCDPISGHDNLYWYRRVMGKEIKFLLHFVKESKQDESGMPNNRFLAERTGGTYSTLKVQPAELEDSGVYFCASSRQGPYEQYFGPGTRLTVT.

The chain joins TRBV5-1 to TRBJ2-1; tentative D call: TRBD1 (5 bases). V was pared by 0 bases and J by 3 bases, with 16 bases between. The CDR3 length is 17 residues. CDR1 SGHRS and CDR2 YFSETQ come from the germline V gene. Here the CDR3 reads CASSLGQGRGDYNEQFF. The CDR3 DNA reads as TGCGCCAGCAGCTTGGGCCAGGGTAGGGGTGACTACAATGAGCAGTTCTTC.

The chain links TRBV9 to TRBJ2-1, with 9 bases that match TRBD2. The CDR3 contains 17 residues. After removal of 0 bases from V and 0 bases from J, the junction contained 4 bases not matched to a gene. From germline, CDR1 is SGDLS and CDR2 YYNGEE. The CDR3 nucleotides are TGTGCCAGCAGCGTAGGGGTAGCGGGAGTCTCCTACAATGAGCAGTTCTTC. Translating gives CASSVGVAGVSYNEQFF.

This chain connects TRBV27 to TRBJ1-5; the D gene is possibly TRBD1 (5 bases). V shed 5 bases and J shed 1 base, with 6 bases lying between them. Germline assignment: CDR1 MNHEY and CDR2 SMNVEV (reference sequence). The CDR3 totals 13 residues. The DNA of the CDR3 is TGTGCCAGCAGTAGACAGAGCAATCAGCCCCAGCATTTT. Protein sequence: CASSRQSNQPQHF.

The rearrangement joins TRBV11-2 to TRBJ2-4; D perhaps matches TRBD2 (6 bases). Per germline, CDR1 SGHAT and CDR2 FQNNGV. Trimming took 5 bases from V and 5 from J, leaving 10 bases between them. The CDR3 loop spans 13 amino acids. CDR3 DNA sequence: TGTGCCAGCAGCCTGGGGGGTGAAAACATTCAGTACTTC. This sequence encodes CASSLGGENIQYF.

This sequence joins TRBV30 and TRBJ1-5; 8 nucleotides agree with TRBD1. J gave up 5 bases and V 4 bases, and 7 bases lay outside the gene matches. Germline loops: CDR1 GTSNPN, CDR2 SVGIG (reference sequence). This CDR3 is built from 14 residues. CDR3 nucleotides: TGTGCCTGGACTAAGAAACAGGGGGATCAGCCCCAGCATTTT. Its translation: CAWTKKQGDQPQHF.

The chain recombines TRBV7-2 with TRBJ2-7; TRBD2 is a possible D gene (5 bases). There are 15 residues in the CDR3. Between the trimmed V and J ends, which lost 3 bases and 4 bases, there was a span of 16 bases. Germline V lookup: CDR1 SGHTA, CDR2 FQGNSA. The CDR3 DNA follows: TGTGCCAGCAGCTTGAGCGGCGGTATCGGGTACGAGCAGTACTTC. Translating gives CASSLSGGIGYEQYF.

The chain uses TRBV19 and TRBJ2-1; the match to TRBD2 covers 10 bases. The V gene's germline CDR1 is LNHDA and CDR2 SQIVND (reference sequence). The CDR3 extends over 15 amino acids. Losses at the gene ends were 6 bases for V and 9 bases for J; bases not matched to a gene: 11. CDR3: CASRRLAGAIGEQFF. Here the CDR3 DNA reads TGTGCCAGTAGGCGACTAGCGGGTGCCATTGGTGAGCAGTTCTTC. Using reference TRBV19 and TRBJ2-1 for the parts outside the CDR3, the full variable domain is DGGITQSPKYLFRKEGQNVTLSCEQNLNHDAMYWYRQDPGQGLRLIYYSQIVNDFQKGDIAEGYSVSREKKESFPLTVTSAQKNPTAFYLCASRRLAGAIGEQFFGPGTRLTVL.

This chain connects TRBV5-6 to TRBJ2-7; 12 bases are shared with TRBD2. CDR3 size: 16 residues. V trimming: 0 bases; J trimming: 6 bases; junction bases outside the gene matches: 7. Germline CDR1 and CDR2: SGHDT and YYEEEE. CDR3 coding DNA: TGTGCCAGCAGCTTGGTGGCCGGACTAGCGGGATTCGAGCAGTACTTC. Amino acid sequence: CASSLVAGLAGFEQYF.

This chain links TRBV27 with TRBJ2-3; 7 bases match TRBD1. V lost 3 bases, J lost 3 bases, and 6 bases stayed unmatched. Germline V lookup: CDR1 MNHEY, CDR2 SMNVEV (reference sequence). CDR3 length equals 15 residues. CDR3 DNA: TGTGCCAGCAGTTTGGAGACAGGGCGGACAGATACGCAGTATTTT. It yields the protein CASSLETGRTDTQYF.

The chain couples TRBV6-5 to TRBJ2-7, with 10 bases lining up with TRBD2. J lost 2 bases, V lost 4 bases, and 8 bases had no gene match. From germline, CDR1 is MNHEY and CDR2 SVGAGI. The CDR3 sequence is 16 residues long. The CDR3 DNA reads TGTGCCAGCAGTTTTAGGGCTAGCGGGGGTCCCTACGAGCAGTACTTC. It codes for CASSFRASGGPYEQYF.

The rearrangement links TRBV12-1 to TRBJ2-1; TRBD2, the D gene given by the table, was not confirmed from the DNA. TRBV12-1 is a known pseudogene. The CDR3 is 14 amino acids. CDR3 residues: CASSSGTSGGEQFF. DNA for the CDR3: TGTGCCAGCAGCTCGGGGACTAGCGGGGGTGAGCAGTTCTTC.

The V call is TRBV25-1, the J call TRBJ2-6, with 9 bases aligning to TRBD1. The CDR3 is 17 amino acids. The junction had 8 bases not matched to a gene; V was cut back by 6 bases and J by 2 bases. Germline V gene lookup returns CDR1 MGHDK and CDR2 SYGVNS. The CDR3 region has the DNA TGTGCCAGCAGGGGACAGGGAAGATGGCCTGGGGCCAACGTCCTGACTTTC. It yields the protein CASRGQGRWPGANVLTF.

This sequence joins TRBV11-2 and TRBJ2-7; 9 bases agree with TRBD1. Losses at the gene ends were 5 bases for V and 7 bases for J; bases not matched to a gene: 15. Germline CDR1 and CDR2: SGHAT and FQNNGV. CDR3 length: 16 amino acids. This CDR3 reads CASSLLFGTGIIEQYF. In DNA form, the CDR3 reads TGTGCCAGCAGCCTGCTATTTGGGACAGGGATAATAGAGCAGTACTTC.

The rearrangement joins TRBV6-5 to TRBJ1-5; tentatively, D is TRBD1 (5 bases). The V gene lost 6 bases and the J gene lost 2 bases, with 8 bases spanning the gap. CDR1 is MNHEY and CDR2 is SVGAGI in the germline V gene. CDR3 length: 13 amino acids. DNA of the CDR3: TGTGCCAGCAGCAGGGAAGGCAATCAGCCCCAGCATTTT. Encoded protein: CASSREGNQPQHF.

This chain links TRBV27 with TRBJ2-2, with D possibly matching TRBD1 (6 bases). The CDR3 loop spans 14 amino acids. Germline CDR1 MNHEY, CDR2 SMNVEV (reference sequence). V shed 5 bases and J shed 5 bases, with 12 bases lying between them. The CDR3 bases are TGTGCCAGCAGTGACAGGTTCAGTACCGGGGAGCTGTTTTTT. It specifies CASSDRFSTGELFF.

This rearrangement joins TRBV28 to TRBJ2-3; 12 bases fit TRBD2. CDR1 MDHEN and CDR2 SYDVKM come from the germline V gene. V lost 3 bases, J lost 3 bases, and 7 bases stayed unmatched. This CDR3 is built from 17 residues. The CDR3 sequence is CASSFPRLAGATDTQYF. CDR3 sequence (DNA): TGTGCCAGCAGTTTCCCCCGACTAGCGGGAGCGACAGATACGCAGTATTTT.

This clone was detected only once. V gene TRBV5-6 combines with J gene TRBJ2-7, with 7 bases matching TRBD1. V trimming: 3 bases; J trimming: 1 base; junction bases outside the gene matches: 4. The CDR3 length is 14 residues. The germline gives CDR1 SGHDT, CDR2 YYEEEE. CDR3 residues: CASSYPGQSYEQYF. The CDR3 DNA reads as TGTGCCAGCAGCTATCCGGGACAGTCCTACGAGCAGTACTTC.

V usage is TRBV27 and J usage is TRBJ1-6, with D possibly being TRBD1 (6 bases). The CDR3 is 14 residues long. Trimming took 7 bases from V and 8 from J, leaving 15 bases between them. The germline V gene has CDR1 MNHEY and CDR2 SMNVEV (reference sequence). CDR3 region: CASTLRQGHSPLHF. CDR3 DNA sequence: TGTGCCAGCACCCTCAGGCAGGGGCATTCACCCCTCCACTTT.

The chain is built from TRBV30 and TRBJ1-6; TRBD1 aligns across 8 bases. The CDR3 extends over 14 amino acids. The junction had 7 bases not matched to a gene; V was cut back by 2 bases and J by 10 bases. CDR1 is GTSNPN and CDR2 is SVGIG in the germline V gene (reference sequence). CDR3 loop: CAWSLGQGPSPLHF. The DNA for the CDR3 is TGTGCCTGGAGTCTTGGACAGGGACCATCACCCCTCCACTTT.

The genes are TRBV5-5 and TRBJ1-1; D is possibly TRBD1 (5 bases). The ends were cut back, 4 bases at V and 3 bases at J, with 25 bases in the middle. CDR3 size: 18 residues. Germline V gives CDR1 SGHKS, CDR2 YYEKEE (reference sequence). The CDR3 DNA reads as TGTGCCAGCAGCGCAGGGCAATGGAGTTTTTTGTCTGACACTGAAGCTTTCTTT. Amino acid sequence: CASSAGQWSFLSDTEAFF.

The V call is TRBV5-4, the J call TRBJ2-2; 9 nucleotides align to TRBD1. J gave up 4 bases and V 4 bases, and 8 bases lay outside the gene matches. The CDR3 contains 16 residues. Germline lookup yields CDR1 SGHNT and CDR2 YYREEE (reference sequence). CDR3 protein: CASSLGQGRGTGELFF. The CDR3 coding sequence is TGTGCCAGCAGCCTAGGACAGGGGAGGGGCACCGGGGAGCTGTTTTTT.